Listed here are 27 T cell receptor beta chains from one sample, sequenced in a study of molecular identifiers for immune sequencing clone quantification. TCRdb used MiXCR to reprocess the PCR reads, holding one entry per CDR3 protein. Among about 510,000 distinct CDR3 sequences listed, around 21% were seen once. The sample comprised naive CD8+ T cells from blood, with Jurkat cell RNA spiked in. The subset is: FACS-sorted CD8+CD4-CCR7+CD45RA+ naive T cells. All receptors derive from a human donor in good health. Some libraries in this study had Jurkat cell RNA spiked in.

This clonotype has more than one count but fewer than ten. V is TRBV21-1 and J is TRBJ2-3. TRBV21-1 is annotated as a pseudogene. The CDR3 length is 13 residues. CDR3 protein: CASSKKDTDTQYF. CDR3 DNA sequence: TGTGCCAGCAGCAAAAAGGACACAGATACGCAGTATTTT.

The chain is built from TRBV6-6 and TRBJ1-2; D not certain. The CDR3 runs to 11 residues. Trimming cost V 3 bases and J 9 bases, with 8 bases left between them. Germline values: CDR1 MNHNY, CDR2 SVGAGI (reference sequence). This chain's CDR3 is CASSYDTRYTF. CDR3 coding DNA: TGTGCCAGCAGTTATGACACCCGCTACACCTTC.

The V gene is TRBV5-1, the J gene TRBJ2-7; no reliable D call. Germline lookup yields CDR1 SGHRS and CDR2 YFSETQ. V lost 4 bases and J lost 3, with 11 bases in between. This CDR3 region has 13 residues. For the CDR3, the DNA is TGCGCCAGCAGCCCCACCATGGGCTACGAGCAGTACTTC. Residues: CASSPTMGYEQYF.

This clonotype appeared many times. CDR3 DNA sequence: TGTGCCAGCAGCGGCGGACAGGGTACTGGAAACACCATATATTTT. Translated, it gives CASSGGQGTGNTIYF. The rearrangement links TRBV7-6 to TRBJ1-3; 8 bases are shared with TRBD1. The germline CDR1 and CDR2 sequences are SGHVS and FNYEAQ. This CDR3 has 15 residues. J was trimmed by 2 bases and V by 5 bases; bases with no gene match: 5.

This clonotype was counted many times. V and J are TRBV7-9 and TRBJ2-5; D gene unclear. This CDR3 spans 14 amino acids. From germline, CDR1 is SEHNR and CDR2 FQNEAQ (reference sequence). V was cut by 2 bases and J by 0 bases, with 7 bases left in between. CDR3 region: CASSLSGNQETQYF. The CDR3 DNA is TGTGCCAGCAGCTTATCAGGAAACCAAGAGACCCAGTACTTC.

The table lists this clonotype with many counts. The CDR3 sequence: CASSYSMAQNTEAFF. The CDR3 DNA follows: TGTGCCAGCAGTTACTCGATGGCCCAGAACACTGAAGCTTTCTTT. The chain carries TRBV6-2 or TRBV6-3 and TRBJ1-1; D is undetermined. Trimming took off 0 bases at V and 1 base at J, with 9 bases between the two ends. The CDR3 sequence is 15 residues long. The germline CDR1 and CDR2 sequences are MNHEY and SVGEGT.

The genes are TRBV6-5 and TRBJ1-2; TRBD1 is a possible D gene (6 bases). Trimming pared 1 base from V and 4 bases from J, leaving 13 bases between. Germline CDR1 and CDR2: MNHEY and SVGAGI. CDR3 length equals 15 residues. The CDR3 DNA follows: TGTGCCAGCAGTTACTACAGGGAGGCCAGCTATGGCTACACCTTC. Protein product: CASSYYREASYGYTF.

As concerns this clonotype: A much larger clone differs by one base, so this may be a read error. The chain couples TRBV30 to TRBJ1-4; D unresolved. The CDR3 sequence is 13 residues long. Germline CDR1 and CDR2: GTSNPN and SVGIG (reference sequence). The chain's CDR3 is CAGPAGTNEKLFF. The CDR3 bases are TGTGCTGGCCCCGCCGGAACTAATGAAAAACTGTTTTTT.

The chain recombines TRBV19 with TRBJ2-5, with no clear D. Germline CDR1 is LNHDA and CDR2 is SQIVND (reference sequence). This CDR3 spans 15 amino acids. Between the trimmed V and J ends, which lost 6 bases and 2 bases, there was a span of 16 bases. The CDR3 DNA reads TGTGCCAGTAGCATCATAGGAACAGAACAAGAGACCCAGTACTTC. This gives the protein CASSIIGTEQETQYF.

For this clonotype: A much larger clone differs from this one at a single base, so this may be a read error. The chain carries TRBV6-5 and TRBJ2-1; 7 bases are shared with TRBD1. CDR1 is MNHEY, CDR2 SVGAGI, per germline. This CDR3 contains 15 residues. The CDR3 bases are TGTGCCAGCGGTTACAGGGACAGCTCCTACAATGAGCAGTTCTTC. Translating it yields CASGYRDSSYNEQFF.

The gene calls are TRBV5-1 and TRBJ2-7, with 8 nucleotides matching TRBD1. The CDR3 totals 15 residues. CDR1 and CDR2 (germline): SGHRS, YFSETQ. Unmatched junction bases numbered 6, after V lost 4 bases and J lost 0 bases. The CDR3 DNA sequence: TGCGCCAGCAGCGAATGGACAGGGAGCTCCTACGAGCAGTACTTC. Protein product: CASSEWTGSSYEQYF. Complete variable domain (other parts from reference TRBV5-1 and TRBJ2-7): KAGVTQTPRYLIKTRGQQVTLSCSPISGHRSVSWYQQTPGQGLQFLFEYFSETQRNKGNFPGRFSGRQFSNSRSEMNVSTLELGDSALYLCASSEWTGSSYEQYFGPGTRLTVT.

There are a few counts of this clonotype. The chain uses TRBV6-2 or TRBV6-3 and TRBJ2-2; 10 positions match TRBD2. The germline V gene encodes CDR1 MNHEY and CDR2 SVGEGT. The CDR3 consists of 19 residues. The V gene end was trimmed by 2 bases and the J gene end by 1 base; junction bases not matched to a gene: 10. The chain's CDR3 is CASSYGLAGAIENTGELFF. The CDR3 DNA sequence: TGTGCCAGCAGTTACGGGCTAGCGGGAGCGATCGAGAACACCGGGGAGCTGTTTTTT.

This chain connects TRBV4-1 to TRBJ2-2; perhaps TRBD2 as D (5 bases). The CDR3 covers 16 residues. The germline gives CDR1 MGHRA, CDR2 YSYEKL. Trimming took 1 base from V and 5 from J, leaving 14 bases between them. The CDR3 bases are TGCGCCAGCAGCCAAGGGCCGGGGATGGTAACCGGGGAGCTGTTTTTT. Protein: CASSQGPGMVTGELFF.

As regards this clonotype: With a much larger clone just one base away, this may be a read error. This chain joins TRBV9 and TRBJ1-1, with D hard to call. The CDR3 has 14 amino acids. V was shortened by 3 bases and J by 3 bases, with 12 bases between the two germline ends. Germline CDR1 is SGDLS and CDR2 is YYNGEE. Here the CDR3 reads CASSALQRDTEAFF. In nucleotides, the CDR3 is TGTGCCAGCAGCGCACTCCAGAGGGACACTGAAGCTTTCTTT.

This clonotype was found a few times. This rearrangement joins TRBV4-3 to TRBJ1-6, with D maybe TRBD1 (5 bases). Trimming pared 0 bases from V and 9 bases from J, leaving 15 bases between. Germline V gene sequence: CDR1 LGHNA, CDR2 YSLEER. The length of the CDR3 is 16 residues. The CDR3 loop is CASSQDWQGVFSPLHF. The CDR3 coding sequence is TGCGCCAGCAGCCAAGATTGGCAGGGAGTTTTTTCACCCCTCCACTTT.

This clonotype was found many times. The chain has TRBV7-9 and TRBJ2-7; the D is unclear. The CDR3 runs to 11 residues. The germline gives CDR1 SEHNR, CDR2 FQNEAQ (reference sequence). Trimming took 5 bases from V and 7 from J, leaving 9 bases between them. This CDR3 reads CASSPIWEQYF. CDR3 nucleotide sequence: TGTGCCAGCAGCCCCATTTGGGAGCAGTACTTC.

To note about this clonotype: This may be a read error, as it is one base from a much larger clone. V usage is TRBV6-2 or TRBV6-3 and J usage is TRBJ2-4, with 10 positions matching TRBD2. Germline lookup yields CDR1 MNHEY and CDR2 SVGEGT. This CDR3 region has 13 residues. Unmatched junction bases numbered 6, after V lost 8 bases and J lost 8 bases. In DNA form, the CDR3 reads TGTGCCAGCTGGGCTAGCGGGAGCGACATTCAGTACTTC. Amino acids: CASWASGSDIQYF.

A word on this clonotype: Since the CDR3 does not end with the conserved phenylalanine or tryptophan, this likely comes from a read error. The chain carries TRBV28 and TRBJ2-5, with D possibly being TRBD2 (5 bases). This CDR3 region has 14 residues. Trimming took off 5 bases at V and 5 bases at J, with 15 bases between the two ends. CDR1 and CDR2 (germline): MDHEN, SYDVKM. The CDR3 DNA reads TGTGCCAGCAGTGCCCTCCTGAGAGGGGAGACCCAGTACTCC. Translating it yields CASSALLRGETQYS.

In its sample, this clonotype was seen once. At one boundary the junction diverges from the germline segment, which might be a read error. The chain combines TRBV27 with TRBJ2-7, with D maybe TRBD1 (7 bases). Germline values: CDR1 MNHEY, CDR2 SMNVEV (reference sequence). CDR3 length equals 13 residues. CDR3 residues: CASSGPGGYVQYF. The CDR3 nucleotides read TGTGCCAGCAGTGGGCCAGGGGGGTACGTGCAGTACTTC.

This clonotype was seen many times. The V and J genes are TRBV28 and TRBJ2-7, with D uncertain. The CDR3 loop spans 14 amino acids. V dropped 4 bases and J dropped 6 bases, with 16 bases sitting between them. CDR1 is MDHEN and CDR2 is SYDVKM in the germline V gene. The chain's CDR3 is CASSWLGPASEQYF. Here the CDR3 DNA reads TGTGCCAGCAGTTGGTTAGGGCCGGCAAGCGAGCAGTACTTC. Supplemented by reference TRBV28 and TRBJ2-7, the full variable domain reads DVKVTQSSRYLVKRTGEKVFLECVQDMDHENMFWYRQDPGLGLRLIYFSYDVKMKEKGDIPEGYSVSREKKERFSLILESASTNQTSMYLCASSWLGPASEQYFGPGTRLTVT.

The V and J genes are TRBV30 and TRBJ2-5; 7 bases are shared with TRBD1. Looked up from germline, CDR1 is GTSNPN and CDR2 is SVGIG (reference sequence). The trim removed 5 bases at V and 1 base at J, leaving 7 bases unmatched. This CDR3 has 14 residues. CDR3 in amino acids: CAWGNWDSQETQYF. The CDR3 DNA reads as TGTGCCTGGGGGAATTGGGACAGCCAAGAGACCCAGTACTTC.

This clonotype has just a few counts. The chain carries TRBV20-1 and TRBJ2-3; 8 bases match TRBD2. Germline V CDR1 and CDR2: DFQATT, SNEGSKA (reference sequence). V shed 5 bases and J 4 bases; nucleotides not matched to a gene: 20. This CDR3 contains 18 residues. The CDR3 nucleotides are TGCAGTGCTCCTACACTCCTCGTAGGACTAGCTGTAGCAGATACGCAGTATTTT. This sequence encodes CSAPTLLVGLAVADTQYF.

This chain joins TRBV4-1 and TRBJ1-1; D might be TRBD1 (5 bases). V gave up 1 base and J gave up 4 bases, with 7 bases separating them. This CDR3 is built from 13 residues. CDR1 is MGHRA and CDR2 is YSYEKL in the germline V gene. This CDR3 reads CASSQAGITEAFF. CDR3 in DNA: TGCGCCAGCAGCCAAGCAGGGATCACTGAAGCTTTCTTT.

This clonotype came up many times. The gene calls are TRBV5-1 and TRBJ1-1, with no clear D. This CDR3 contains 11 residues. Per the germline V gene, CDR1 is SGHRS and CDR2 is YFSETQ. Between the trimmed V and J ends, which lost 6 bases and 4 bases, there was a span of 7 bases. The CDR3 loop is CASILGTEAFF. CDR3 coding DNA: TGCGCCAGCATCCTAGGCACTGAAGCTTTCTTT.

This clonotype was picked up many times. The V call is TRBV7-9, the J call TRBJ2-1, with a tentative D call TRBD1 (5 bases). The CDR3 is 13 residues long. Trimming stripped 6 bases from V and 3 bases from J, with 9 bases between. Germline CDR1 is SEHNR and CDR2 is FQNEAQ (reference sequence). This CDR3 is CASSPDSYNEQFF. The CDR3 nucleotides are TGTGCCAGCAGTCCCGACAGCTACAATGAGCAGTTCTTC.

This clonotype was seen repeatedly, ten times or more. The chain links TRBV7-2 to TRBJ2-4, with no clear D. Germline loops: CDR1 SGHTA, CDR2 FQGNSA. The CDR3 spans 16 residues. Trimming removed 5 bases at V and 5 bases at J, with 19 bases between. The CDR3 here is CASSLTRAFPENIQYF. DNA for the CDR3: TGTGCCAGCAGCCTAACACGGGCGTTTCCGGAAAACATTCAGTACTTC.

This clonotype was detected only a few times. The genes are TRBV6-2 or TRBV6-3 and TRBJ2-2, with 7 bases matching TRBD2. V dropped 5 bases and J dropped 0; count of bases not matched to a gene: 0. The germline V gene has CDR1 MNHEY and CDR2 SVGEGT. There are 14 residues in the CDR3. The CDR3 DNA reads TGTGCCAGCAGTGGGGGGGCGAACACCGGGGAGCTGTTTTTT. Protein product: CASSGGANTGELFF.